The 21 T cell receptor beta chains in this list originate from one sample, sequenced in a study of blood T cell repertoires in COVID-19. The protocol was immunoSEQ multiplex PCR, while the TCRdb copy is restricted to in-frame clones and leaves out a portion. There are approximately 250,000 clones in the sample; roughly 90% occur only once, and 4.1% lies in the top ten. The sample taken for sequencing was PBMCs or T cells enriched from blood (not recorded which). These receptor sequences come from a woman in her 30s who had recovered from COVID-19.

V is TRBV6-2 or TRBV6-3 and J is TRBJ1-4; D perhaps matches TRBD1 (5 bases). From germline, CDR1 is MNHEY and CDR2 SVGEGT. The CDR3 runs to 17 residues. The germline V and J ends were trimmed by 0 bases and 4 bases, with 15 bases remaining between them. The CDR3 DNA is TGTGCCAGCAGTTACTCGATCTCTGCAGGGATTAATGAAAAACTGTTTTTT. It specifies CASSYSISAGINEKLFF.

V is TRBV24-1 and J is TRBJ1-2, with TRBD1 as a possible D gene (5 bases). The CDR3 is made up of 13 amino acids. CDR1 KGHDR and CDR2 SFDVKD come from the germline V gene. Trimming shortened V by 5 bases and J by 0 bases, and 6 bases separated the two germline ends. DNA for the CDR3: TGTGCCACCAGTGTAGGGGCTAACTATGGCTACACCTTC. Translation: CATSVGANYGYTF.

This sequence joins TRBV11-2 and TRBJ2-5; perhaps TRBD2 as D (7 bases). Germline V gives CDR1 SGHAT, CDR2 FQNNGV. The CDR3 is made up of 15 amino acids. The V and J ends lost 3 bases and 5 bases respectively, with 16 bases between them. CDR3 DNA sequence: TGTGCCAGCAGCTTTCCGGGGGGCTCTGGGGAGACCCAGTACTTC. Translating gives CASSFPGGSGETQYF.

In DNA, the CDR3 is TGTGCCAGCAGCCAGAATAGCGGGAGCGTAGGAGATACGCAGTATTTT. Translating gives CASSQNSGSVGDTQYF. The genes are TRBV11-2 and TRBJ2-3, with 9 positions matching TRBD2. With 5 bases clipped from V and 5 bases from J, the junction kept 11 bases outside the gene matches. CDR1 and CDR2 (germline): SGHAT, FQNNGV. The CDR3 spans 16 residues.

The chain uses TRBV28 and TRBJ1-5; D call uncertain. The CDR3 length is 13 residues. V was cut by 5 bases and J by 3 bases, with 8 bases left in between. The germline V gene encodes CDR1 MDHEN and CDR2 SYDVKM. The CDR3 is CASSRGVNQPQHF. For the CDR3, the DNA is TGTGCCAGCAGTCGAGGCGTCAATCAGCCCCAGCATTTT.

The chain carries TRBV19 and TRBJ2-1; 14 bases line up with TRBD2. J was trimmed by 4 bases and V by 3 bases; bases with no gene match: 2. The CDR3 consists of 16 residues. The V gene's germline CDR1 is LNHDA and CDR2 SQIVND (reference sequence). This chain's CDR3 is CASSIGLAGGYNEQFF. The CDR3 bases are TGTGCCAGTAGTATTGGACTAGCGGGAGGTTACAATGAGCAGTTCTTC.

CDR3 in DNA: TGTGCCAGTAGTATAATCGGGGGGCGGTCCAATGAGCAGTTCTTC. Protein: CASSIIGGRSNEQFF. This chain connects TRBV19 to TRBJ2-1; possibly TRBD2 for D (7 bases). The CDR3 has 15 residues. Germline V lookup: CDR1 LNHDA, CDR2 SQIVND (reference sequence). V lost 2 bases to trimming and J lost 6 bases, with 14 bases between them.

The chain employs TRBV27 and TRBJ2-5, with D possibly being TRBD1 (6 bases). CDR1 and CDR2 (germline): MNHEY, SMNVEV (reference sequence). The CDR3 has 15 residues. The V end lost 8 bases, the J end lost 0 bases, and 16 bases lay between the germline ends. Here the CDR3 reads CASRGTPSYQETQYF. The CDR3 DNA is TGTGCCAGCCGAGGGACACCTTCGTACCAAGAGACCCAGTACTTC.

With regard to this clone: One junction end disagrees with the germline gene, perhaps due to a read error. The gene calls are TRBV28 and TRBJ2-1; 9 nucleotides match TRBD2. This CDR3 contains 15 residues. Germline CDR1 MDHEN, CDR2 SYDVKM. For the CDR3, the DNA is TGTGCCAGCAACTCCGCGGGAGGGCTCTACAGTGAGCAGTTCTTC. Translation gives CASNSAGGLYSEQFF.

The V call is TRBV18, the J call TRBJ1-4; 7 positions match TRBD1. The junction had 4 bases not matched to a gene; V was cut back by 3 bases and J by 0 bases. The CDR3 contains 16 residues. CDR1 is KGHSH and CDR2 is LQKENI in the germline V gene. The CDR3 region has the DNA TGTGCCAGCTCACCGCGTCAGGGGGCAACTAATGAAAAACTGTTTTTT. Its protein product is CASSPRQGATNEKLFF.

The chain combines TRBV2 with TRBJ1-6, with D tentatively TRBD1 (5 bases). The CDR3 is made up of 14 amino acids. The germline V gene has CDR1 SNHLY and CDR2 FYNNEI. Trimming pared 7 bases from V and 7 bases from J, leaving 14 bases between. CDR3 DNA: TGTGCCAGCATGGCCGTACAGGCAAATTCACCCCTCCACTTT. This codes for CASMAVQANSPLHF.

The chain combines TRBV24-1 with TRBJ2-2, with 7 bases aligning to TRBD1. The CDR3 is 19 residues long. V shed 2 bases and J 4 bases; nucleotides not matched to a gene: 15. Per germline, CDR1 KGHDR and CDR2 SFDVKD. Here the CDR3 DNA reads TGTGCCACCAGTGATTCGCGGGCGCCAGGGGGTCTTCTCACCGGGGAGCTGTTTTTT. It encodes CATSDSRAPGGLLTGELFF.

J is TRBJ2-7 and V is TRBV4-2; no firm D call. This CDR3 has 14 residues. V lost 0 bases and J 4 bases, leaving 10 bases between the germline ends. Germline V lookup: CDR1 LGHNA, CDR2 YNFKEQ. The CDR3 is CASSQELREYEQYF. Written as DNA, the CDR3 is TGTGCCAGCAGCCAAGAGCTACGAGAATACGAGCAGTACTTC.

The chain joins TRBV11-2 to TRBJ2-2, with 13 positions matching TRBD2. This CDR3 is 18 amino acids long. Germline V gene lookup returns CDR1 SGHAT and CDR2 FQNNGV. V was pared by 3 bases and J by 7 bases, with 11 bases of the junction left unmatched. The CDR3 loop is CASSLGAGGLAGLGELFF. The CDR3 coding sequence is TGTGCCAGCAGCTTGGGCGCTGGGGGACTAGCGGGGCTCGGGGAGCTGTTTTTT.

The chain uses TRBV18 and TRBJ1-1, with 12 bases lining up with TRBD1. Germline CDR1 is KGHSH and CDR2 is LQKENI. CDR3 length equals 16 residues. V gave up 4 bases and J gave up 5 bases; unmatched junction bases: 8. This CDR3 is CASSLGTGGVRTEAFF. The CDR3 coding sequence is TGTGCCAGCTCACTAGGGACAGGGGGCGTGAGGACTGAAGCTTTCTTT.

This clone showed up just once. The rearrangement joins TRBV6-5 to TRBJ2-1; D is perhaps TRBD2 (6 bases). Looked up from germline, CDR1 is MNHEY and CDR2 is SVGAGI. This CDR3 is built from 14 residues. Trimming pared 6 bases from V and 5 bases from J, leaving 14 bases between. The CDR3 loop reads CASRTGVNDNEQFF. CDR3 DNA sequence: TGTGCCAGCAGGACGGGAGTAAACGACAATGAGCAGTTCTTC.

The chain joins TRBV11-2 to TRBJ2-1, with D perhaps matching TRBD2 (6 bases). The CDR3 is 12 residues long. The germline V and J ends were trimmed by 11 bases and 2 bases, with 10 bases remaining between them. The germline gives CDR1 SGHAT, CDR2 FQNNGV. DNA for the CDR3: TGTGCCTCTAGCGTAGCCTACAATGAGCAGTTCTTC. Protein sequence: CASSVAYNEQFF. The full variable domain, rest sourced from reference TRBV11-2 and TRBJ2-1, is EAGVAQSPRYKIIEKRQSVAFWCNPISGHATLYWYQQILGQGPKLLIQFQNNGVVDDSQLPKDRFSAERLKGVDSTLKIQPAKLEDSAVYLCASSVAYNEQFFGPGTRLTVL.

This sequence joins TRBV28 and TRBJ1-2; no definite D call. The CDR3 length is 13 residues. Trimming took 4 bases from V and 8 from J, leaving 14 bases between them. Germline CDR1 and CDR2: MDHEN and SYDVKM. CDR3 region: CASSSPLPLGYTF. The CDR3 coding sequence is TGTGCCAGCAGTTCACCCCTACCCTTAGGCTACACCTTC.

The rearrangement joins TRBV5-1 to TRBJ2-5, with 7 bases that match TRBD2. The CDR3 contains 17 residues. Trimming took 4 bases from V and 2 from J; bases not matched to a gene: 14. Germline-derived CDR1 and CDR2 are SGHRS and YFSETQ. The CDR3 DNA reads TGCGCCAGCAGCCTCGATGACCCGGTGGGACTACAAGAGACCCAGTACTTC. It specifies CASSLDDPVGLQETQYF.

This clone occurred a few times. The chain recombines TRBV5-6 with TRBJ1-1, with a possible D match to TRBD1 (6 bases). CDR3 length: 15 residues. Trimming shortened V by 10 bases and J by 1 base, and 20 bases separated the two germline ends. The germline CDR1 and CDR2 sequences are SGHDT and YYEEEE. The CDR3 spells CASGPWGRRNTEAFF. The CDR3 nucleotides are TGTGCCTCAGGGCCTTGGGGGCGTAGGAACACTGAAGCTTTCTTT.

The CDR3 region has the DNA TGTGCCAGCAGCCTTCACCGGGACAGGGACGAAAAACTGTTTTTT. As protein: CASSLHRDRDEKLFF. V is TRBV4-2 and J is TRBJ1-4; 9 bases line up with TRBD1. This CDR3 is built from 15 residues. Germline CDR1 is LGHNA and CDR2 is YNFKEQ. V lost 4 bases, J lost 8 bases, and 8 bases stayed unmatched.